The 8 T cell receptor beta chains reported below all come from one sample, sequenced in a study of T cells in Graves' hyperthyroidism and ophthalmopathy. Amplification yielded TCR beta CDR3 regions, with RNA transcripts as the source. The HTBI primer set was used in a first-round RT-PCR of the TCR CDR3. From the multiplex PCR reads, TCRdb called clonotypes with MiXCR, one entry per CDR3 protein. The sample contains some 600,000 distinct CDR3 sequences, roughly 50% of which appear only once. Sequences were obtained from peripheral blood or thyroid tissue (not recorded which). The origin of the receptors is a woman between 18 and 29 years old with Graves' hyperthyroidism.

J is TRBJ1-1 and V is TRBV6-1; no clear D gene. The CDR3 spans 12 residues. CDR1 and CDR2 (germline): MNHNS, SASEGT. V was clipped by 9 bases and J by 5 bases, with 13 bases between them. The CDR3 nucleotides read TGTGCCAGTGGGGTAGTGATGACTGAAGCTTTCTTT. Amino acids: CASGVVMTEAFF.

This clonotype came up a few times. The chain joins TRBV6-2 or TRBV6-3 to TRBJ1-5; tentatively, D is TRBD1 (5 bases). The CDR3 extends over 16 amino acids. The V end lost 0 bases, the J end lost 5 bases, and 14 bases lay between the germline ends. Germline CDR1 MNHEY, CDR2 SVGEGT. CDR3 bases: TGTGCCAGCAGTTACTCGATAGGGGCGCGCGATCAGCCCCAGCATTTT. This codes for CASSYSIGARDQPQHF.

This clonotype came up many times. The chain couples TRBV15 to TRBJ1-2; no definite D call. V lost 1 base, J lost 0 bases, and 6 bases lay in between. The CDR3 totals 14 residues. Germline-derived CDR1 and CDR2 are LNHNV and YYDKDF (reference sequence). The CDR3 region is CATSRGFSNYGYTF. CDR3 DNA: TGTGCCACCAGCAGAGGATTTTCTAACTATGGCTACACCTTC.

This chain's CDR3 is CASARGGVFTEAFF. CDR3 coding DNA: TGCGCCAGCGCCCGGGGGGGTGTATTCACTGAAGCTTTCTTT. J is TRBJ1-1 and V is TRBV4-1; tentative D call: TRBD1 (5 bases). Trimming removed 8 bases at V and 4 bases at J, with 17 bases between. Germline lookup yields CDR1 MGHRA and CDR2 YSYEKL. The CDR3 runs to 14 residues.

This clonotype was found a few times. The chain uses TRBV20-1 and TRBJ2-7; D call uncertain. The CDR3 is 11 residues long. Germline V lookup: CDR1 DFQATT, CDR2 SNEGSKA (reference sequence). The V end was cut by 3 bases, the J end by 6 bases, with 9 bases between. The CDR3 DNA is TGCAGTGCTAGGGGATATGGCGAGCAGTACTTC. This gives the protein CSARGYGEQYF.

This clonotype was seen repeatedly, ten times or more. The chain uses TRBV24-1 and TRBJ1-2; no clear D gene. The CDR3 sequence is 14 residues long. The germline gives CDR1 KGHDR, CDR2 SFDVKD. V shed 4 bases and J shed 8 bases, with 16 bases lying between them. The CDR3 reads CATSENDLRRGYTF. CDR3 DNA: TGTGCCACCAGTGAGAATGACTTAAGGAGGGGCTACACCTTC.

The chain couples TRBV10-3 to TRBJ2-7, with 13 bases fitting TRBD2. The germline gives CDR1 ENHRY, CDR2 SYGVKD. After removal of 5 bases from V and 2 bases from J, the junction contained 9 bases not matched to a gene. The CDR3 runs 17 residues. In DNA, the CDR3 is TGTGCCATCAGTCCGGGACAGGGGACTAGCGGGACCTACGAGCAGTACTTC. Protein product: CAISPGQGTSGTYEQYF.

This clonotype was picked up many times. The chain recombines TRBV19 with TRBJ1-5; D remains ambiguous. Germline loops: CDR1 LNHDA, CDR2 SQIVND (reference sequence). The CDR3 extends over 16 amino acids. Trimming stripped 6 bases from V and 4 bases from J, with 19 bases between. This CDR3 is CASSMAPEAWNQPQHF. For the CDR3, the DNA is TGTGCCAGTAGCATGGCCCCCGAAGCGTGGAATCAGCCCCAGCATTTT. The whole variable domain, filled in from reference TRBV19 and TRBJ1-5, reads DGGITQSPKYLFRKEGQNVTLSCEQNLNHDAMYWYRQDPGQGLRLIYYSQIVNDFQKGDIAEGYSVSREKKESFPLTVTSAQKNPTAFYLCASSMAPEAWNQPQHFGDGTRLSIL.